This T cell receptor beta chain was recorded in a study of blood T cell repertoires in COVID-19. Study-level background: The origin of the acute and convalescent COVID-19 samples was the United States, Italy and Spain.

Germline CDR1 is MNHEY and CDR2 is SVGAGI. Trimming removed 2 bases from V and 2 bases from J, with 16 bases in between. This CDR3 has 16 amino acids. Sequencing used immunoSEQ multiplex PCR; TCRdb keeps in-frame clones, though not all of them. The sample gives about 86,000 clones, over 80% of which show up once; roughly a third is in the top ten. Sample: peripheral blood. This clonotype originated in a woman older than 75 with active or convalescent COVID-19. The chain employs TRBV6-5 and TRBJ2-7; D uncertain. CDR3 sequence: CASSYGFSSPPYEQYF. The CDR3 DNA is TGTGCCAGCAGTTACGGTTTCTCCAGTCCACCCTACGAGCAGTACTTC.